What follows is one T cell receptor beta chain and its context. The data are from a study of T cell responses to AZD1222 COVID-19 vaccine. CDR3 length: 16 residues. CDR1 SGHTA and CDR2 FQGNSA come from the germline V gene. V was shortened by 1 base and J by 6 bases, with 17 bases between the two germline ends. Method: immunoSEQ multiplex PCR; TCRdb's copy keeps in-frame clones and lacks some. This table holds around 100,000 clones, around 95% found once. The chain is built from TRBV7-2 and TRBJ2-3; TRBD1 might be the D (5 bases). This sample comprised peripheral blood, obtained on day 0 of AZD1222 vaccination. The receptor was isolated from an adult in good health. This chain's CDR3 is CASSLDGHPIWDTQYF. In DNA, the CDR3 is TGTGCCAGCAGCTTAGATGGACACCCCATCTGGGATACGCAGTATTTT.